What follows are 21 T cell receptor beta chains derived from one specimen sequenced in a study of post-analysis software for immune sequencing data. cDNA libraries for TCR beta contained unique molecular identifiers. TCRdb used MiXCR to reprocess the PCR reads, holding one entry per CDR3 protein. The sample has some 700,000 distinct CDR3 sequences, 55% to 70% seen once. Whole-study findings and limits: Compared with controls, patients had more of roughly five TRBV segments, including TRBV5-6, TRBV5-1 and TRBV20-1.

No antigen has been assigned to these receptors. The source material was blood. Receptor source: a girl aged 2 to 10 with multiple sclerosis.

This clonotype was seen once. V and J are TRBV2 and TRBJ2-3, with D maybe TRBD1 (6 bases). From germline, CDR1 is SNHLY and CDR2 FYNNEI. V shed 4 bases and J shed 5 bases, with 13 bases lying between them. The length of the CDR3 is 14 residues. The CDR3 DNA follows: TGTGCCAGCAGTGTATTCAAAGGGGGAGATACGCAGTATTTT. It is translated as CASSVFKGGDTQYF.

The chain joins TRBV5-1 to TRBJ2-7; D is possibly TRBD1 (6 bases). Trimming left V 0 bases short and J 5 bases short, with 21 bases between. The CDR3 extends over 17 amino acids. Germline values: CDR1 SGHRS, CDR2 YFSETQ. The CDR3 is CASSLAVKTGNQDEQYF. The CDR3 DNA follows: TGCGCCAGCAGCTTGGCCGTCAAAACAGGGAACCAAGACGAGCAGTACTTC. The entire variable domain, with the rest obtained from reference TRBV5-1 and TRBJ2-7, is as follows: KAGVTQTPRYLIKTRGQQVTLSCSPISGHRSVSWYQQTPGQGLQFLFEYFSETQRNKGNFPGRFSGRQFSNSRSEMNVSTLELGDSALYLCASSLAVKTGNQDEQYFGPGTRLTVT.

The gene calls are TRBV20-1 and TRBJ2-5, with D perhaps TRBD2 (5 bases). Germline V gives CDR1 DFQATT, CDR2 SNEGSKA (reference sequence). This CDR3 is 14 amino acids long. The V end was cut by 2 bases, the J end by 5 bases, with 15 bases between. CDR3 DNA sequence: TGCAGTGCTAGATTAAAGGCCGGGGTCGAGACCCAGTACTTC. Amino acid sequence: CSARLKAGVETQYF.

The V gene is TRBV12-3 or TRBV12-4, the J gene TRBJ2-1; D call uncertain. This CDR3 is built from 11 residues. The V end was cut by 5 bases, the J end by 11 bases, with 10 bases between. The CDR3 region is CASSPDIKQFF. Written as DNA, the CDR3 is TGTGCCAGCAGTCCCGATATAAAGCAGTTCTTC.

CDR3 sequence: CSAREAGGVDEQYF. Written as DNA, the CDR3 is TGCAGCGCTCGAGAGGCAGGGGGAGTCGACGAGCAGTACTTC. The rearrangement links TRBV29-1 to TRBJ2-7; TRBD1 aligns across 7 bases. V shed 7 bases, J shed 5 bases, and the junction held 14 bases outside the gene matches. This CDR3 comprises 14 residues. Germline V CDR1 and CDR2: SQVTM, ANQGSEA.

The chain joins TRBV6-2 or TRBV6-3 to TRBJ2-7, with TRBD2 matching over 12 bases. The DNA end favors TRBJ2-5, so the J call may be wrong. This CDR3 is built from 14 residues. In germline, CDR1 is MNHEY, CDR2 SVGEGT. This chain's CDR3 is CATVLAGGLKTQYF. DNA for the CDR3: TGTGCCACCGTACTAGCGGGAGGACTGAAGACCCAGTACTTC.

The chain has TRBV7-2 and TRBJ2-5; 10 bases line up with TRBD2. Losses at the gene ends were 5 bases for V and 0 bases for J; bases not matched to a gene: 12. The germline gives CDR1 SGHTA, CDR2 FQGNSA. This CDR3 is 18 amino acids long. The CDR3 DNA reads TGTGCCAGCAGCGCCCGGAATAGCGGGGGGATGTACCAAGAGACCCAGTACTTC. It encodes CASSARNSGGMYQETQYF.

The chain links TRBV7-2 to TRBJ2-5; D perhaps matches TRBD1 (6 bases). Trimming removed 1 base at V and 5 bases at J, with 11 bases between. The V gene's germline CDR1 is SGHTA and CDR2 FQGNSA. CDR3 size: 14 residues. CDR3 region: CASSLGGQSETQYF. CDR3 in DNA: TGTGCCAGCAGCTTAGGGGGGCAATCGGAGACCCAGTACTTC.

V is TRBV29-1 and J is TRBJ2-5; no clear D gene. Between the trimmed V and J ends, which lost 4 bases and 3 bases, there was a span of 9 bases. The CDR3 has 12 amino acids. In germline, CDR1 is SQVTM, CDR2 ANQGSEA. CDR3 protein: CSVAEVEETQYF. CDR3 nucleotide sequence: TGCAGCGTTGCTGAGGTAGAAGAGACCCAGTACTTC.

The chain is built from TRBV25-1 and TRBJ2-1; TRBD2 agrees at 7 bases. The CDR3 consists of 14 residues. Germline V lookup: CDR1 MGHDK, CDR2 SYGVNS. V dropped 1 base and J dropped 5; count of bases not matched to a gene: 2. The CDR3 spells CASSEWGGNNEQFF. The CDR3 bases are TGTGCCAGCAGTGAATGGGGGGGAAACAATGAGCAGTTCTTC.

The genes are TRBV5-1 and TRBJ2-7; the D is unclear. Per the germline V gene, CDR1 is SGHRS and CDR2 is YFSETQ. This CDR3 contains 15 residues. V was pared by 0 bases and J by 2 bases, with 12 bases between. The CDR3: CASSLAHGITYEQYF. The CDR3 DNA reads TGCGCCAGCAGCTTGGCACACGGAATTACCTACGAGCAGTACTTC.

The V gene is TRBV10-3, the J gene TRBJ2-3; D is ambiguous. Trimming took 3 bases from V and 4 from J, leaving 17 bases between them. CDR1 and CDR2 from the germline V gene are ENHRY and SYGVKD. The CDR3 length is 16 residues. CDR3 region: CAISDRPRSGADTQYF. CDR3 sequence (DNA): TGTGCCATCAGTGACAGACCACGGAGTGGTGCAGATACGCAGTATTTT.

CDR3: CASSQEGDSTMNTEAFF. CDR3 DNA sequence: TGTGCCAGCAGCCAAGAGGGGGACAGCACAATGAACACTGAAGCTTTCTTT. The chain uses TRBV3-1 and TRBJ1-1, with 7 bases that match TRBD1. CDR3 length: 17 amino acids. Germline V CDR1 and CDR2: LGHDT, YNNKEL (reference sequence). The V gene end was trimmed by 0 bases and the J gene end by 0 bases; junction bases not matched to a gene: 7.

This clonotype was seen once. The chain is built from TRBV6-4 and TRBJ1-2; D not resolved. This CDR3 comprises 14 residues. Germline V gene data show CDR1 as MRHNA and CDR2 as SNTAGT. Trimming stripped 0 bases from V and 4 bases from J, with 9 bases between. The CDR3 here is CASSDSSEGYGYTF. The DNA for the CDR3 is TGTGCCAGCAGTGACTCGTCAGAAGGCTATGGCTACACCTTC.

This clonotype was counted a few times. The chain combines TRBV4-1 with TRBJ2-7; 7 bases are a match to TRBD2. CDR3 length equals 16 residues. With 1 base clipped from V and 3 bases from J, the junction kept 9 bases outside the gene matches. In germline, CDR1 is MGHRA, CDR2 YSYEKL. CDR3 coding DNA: TGCGCCAGCAGCCAAGGAGGCGGGAGAAAGCGCTACGAGCAGTACTTC. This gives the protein CASSQGGGRKRYEQYF.

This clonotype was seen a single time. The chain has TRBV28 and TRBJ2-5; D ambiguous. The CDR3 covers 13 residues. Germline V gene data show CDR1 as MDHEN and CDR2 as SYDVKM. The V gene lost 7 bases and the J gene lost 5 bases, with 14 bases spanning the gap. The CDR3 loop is CASTPAIEETQYF. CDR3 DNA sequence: TGTGCCAGCACCCCAGCGATCGAGGAGACCCAGTACTTC.

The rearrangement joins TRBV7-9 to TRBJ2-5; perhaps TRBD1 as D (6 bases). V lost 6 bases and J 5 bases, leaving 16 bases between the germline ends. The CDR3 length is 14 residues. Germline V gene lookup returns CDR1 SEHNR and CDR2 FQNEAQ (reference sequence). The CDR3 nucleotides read TGTGCCAGCAGTTCCGCTACAGGGACGGAGACCCAGTACTTC. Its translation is CASSSATGTETQYF.

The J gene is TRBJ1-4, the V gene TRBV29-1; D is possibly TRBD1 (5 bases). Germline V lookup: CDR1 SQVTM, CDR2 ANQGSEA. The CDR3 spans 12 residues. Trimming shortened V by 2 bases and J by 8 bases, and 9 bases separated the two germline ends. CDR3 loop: CSVENTGEKLFF. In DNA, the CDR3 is TGCAGCGTTGAAAACACAGGCGAAAAACTGTTTTTT.

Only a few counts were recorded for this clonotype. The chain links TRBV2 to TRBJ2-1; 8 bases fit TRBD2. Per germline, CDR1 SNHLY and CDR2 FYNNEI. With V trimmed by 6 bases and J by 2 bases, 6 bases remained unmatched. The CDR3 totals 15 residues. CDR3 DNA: TGTGCCAGCAGGCTAGCGGGTATACCCTACAATGAGCAGTTCTTC. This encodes CASRLAGIPYNEQFF.

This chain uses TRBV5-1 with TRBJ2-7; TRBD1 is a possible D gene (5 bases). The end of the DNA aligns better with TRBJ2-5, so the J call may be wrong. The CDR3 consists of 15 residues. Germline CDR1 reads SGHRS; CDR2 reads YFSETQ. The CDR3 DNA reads TGCGCCAGCAGCTTGGGCGGCAGCATCCAGGGGACCCAGTACTTC. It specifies CASSLGGSIQGTQYF.

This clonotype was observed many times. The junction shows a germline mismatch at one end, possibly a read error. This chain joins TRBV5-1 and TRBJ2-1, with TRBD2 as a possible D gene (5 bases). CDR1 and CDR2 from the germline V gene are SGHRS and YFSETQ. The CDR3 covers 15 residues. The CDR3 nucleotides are TGTGCCAGCAGCCTTGGAGGAGGTTCTTACAATGAGCAGTTCTTC. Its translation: CASSLGGGSYNEQFF.